These 27 T cell receptor beta chains originate from one sample sequenced in a study of control samples from healthy donors and cancer patients. Assay: immunoSEQ multiplex PCR; the TCRdb copy retains only in-frame clones and omits some. The data contain approximately 150,000 clones, more than 85% of them singletons. The sequenced material came from blood. The receptors come from a woman aged 25 to 45 in good health.

This chain links TRBV4-2 with TRBJ1-6; TRBD1 might be the D (5 bases). The V gene's germline CDR1 is LGHNA and CDR2 YNFKEQ. This CDR3 comprises 15 residues. Trimming shortened V by 1 base and J by 3 bases, and 7 bases separated the two germline ends. The CDR3 reads CASSQGGSYNSPLHF. CDR3 DNA: TGTGCCAGCAGCCAAGGGGGGAGCTATAATTCACCCCTCCACTTT.

This chain joins TRBV3-1 (or the pseudogene TRBV3-2) and TRBJ2-7; 11 positions agree with TRBD2. Per the germline V gene, CDR1 is LGHDT and CDR2 is YNNKEL (reference sequence). The CDR3 consists of 14 residues. V shed 6 bases, J shed 5 bases, and the junction held 6 bases outside the gene matches. CDR3 nucleotides: TGTGCCAGCAGGGCTAGCGGGAGGCGGAACGAGCAGTACTTC. It specifies CASRASGRRNEQYF.

This chain uses TRBV19 with TRBJ2-7; D might be TRBD2 (7 bases). CDR1 is LNHDA and CDR2 is SQIVND in the germline V gene (reference sequence). The V gene lost 5 bases and the J gene lost 6 bases, with 14 bases spanning the gap. The CDR3 has 13 residues. The CDR3 nucleotides are TGTGCCAGTAGTGGGGGGGCCAGGGCCGAGCAGTACTTC. It translates to CASSGGARAEQYF.

The chain has TRBV11-2 and TRBJ2-1; no clear D. The germline V gene encodes CDR1 SGHAT and CDR2 FQNNGV. This CDR3 contains 15 residues. Deletions cut 0 bases from V and 9 bases from J, with 15 bases between. Here the CDR3 reads CASSLDPQVAGEQFF. CDR3 nucleotides: TGTGCCAGCAGCTTAGACCCCCAGGTAGCAGGTGAGCAGTTCTTC.

This chain links TRBV6-5 with TRBJ1-2, with D tentatively TRBD1 (5 bases). V shed 5 bases and J shed 6 bases, with 10 bases lying between them. CDR3 length: 12 residues. Germline V lookup: CDR1 MNHEY, CDR2 SVGAGI. The CDR3 DNA reads as TGTGCCAGCAGTCAGCAGGGTCATGGCTACACCTTC. The encoded protein is CASSQQGHGYTF.

The V gene is TRBV5-6, the J gene TRBJ2-7; the D is unclear. The CDR3 runs 13 residues. Trimming took 4 bases from V and 1 from J, leaving 9 bases between them. The germline V gene has CDR1 SGHDT and CDR2 YYEEEE. The CDR3 spells CASSKDLSYEQYF. The DNA of the CDR3 is TGTGCCAGCAGCAAGGACCTATCCTACGAGCAGTACTTC.

CDR3 protein: CASSGSGQETQYF. The CDR3 coding sequence is TGTGCCAGCAGTGGGTCCGGACAAGAGACCCAGTACTTC. J is TRBJ2-5 and V is TRBV2, with D unclear. Trimming stripped 4 bases from V and 2 bases from J, with 8 bases between. Germline V gene sequence: CDR1 SNHLY, CDR2 FYNNEI. The length of the CDR3 is 13 residues.

J is TRBJ1-4 and V is TRBV5-4; 8 positions agree with TRBD1. Germline CDR1 is SGHNT and CDR2 is YYREEE (reference sequence). The CDR3 has 15 amino acids. The J segment lost 2 bases and the V segment lost 4 bases, leaving 4 bases of the junction unmatched. CDR3 bases: TGTGCCAGCAGCATCGGACAGGGCACTAATGAAAAACTGTTTTTT. Its translation is CASSIGQGTNEKLFF.

V is TRBV9 and J is TRBJ2-3, with 10 bases identical to TRBD2. With 0 bases clipped from V and 0 bases from J, the junction kept 16 bases outside the gene matches. From germline, CDR1 is SGDLS and CDR2 YYNGEE. The CDR3 sequence is 21 residues long. The chain's CDR3 is CASSVERWEREGPPSTDTQYF. The CDR3 region has the DNA TGTGCCAGCAGCGTAGAACGGTGGGAGCGGGAGGGCCCACCTAGCACAGATACGCAGTATTTT.

This sequence joins TRBV5-6 and TRBJ2-3; TRBD2 is a possible D gene (6 bases). V was shortened by 3 bases and J by 0 bases, with 8 bases between the two germline ends. This CDR3 has 14 amino acids. Germline assignment: CDR1 SGHDT and CDR2 YYEEEE. CDR3 in DNA: TGTGCCAGCAGCTCCGGGACTAGCACAGATACGCAGTATTTT. Amino acids: CASSSGTSTDTQYF. The full variable domain, in which reference TRBV5-6 and TRBJ2-3 provide the parts outside the CDR3, is DAGVTQSPTHLIKTRGQQVTLRCSPKSGHDTVSWYQQALGQGPQFIFQYYEEEERQRGNFPDRFSGHQFPNYSSELNVNALLLGDSALYLCASSSGTSTDTQYFGPGTRLTVL.

This rearrangement joins TRBV4-1 to TRBJ2-1; 11 bases agree with TRBD2. Germline CDR1 and CDR2: MGHRA and YSYEKL. V shed 0 bases and J 7 bases; nucleotides not matched to a gene: 2. CDR3 length: 15 residues. CDR3 bases: TGCGCCAGCAGCCAAGATAGGACTAGCGGGAATGAGCAGTTCTTC. Amino acid sequence: CASSQDRTSGNEQFF.

V and J are TRBV3-1 (or the pseudogene TRBV3-2) and TRBJ2-1; the D is unclear. This CDR3 region has 14 residues. With 1 base removed from V and 6 bases from J, the gap between germline ends came to 10 bases. Looked up from germline, CDR1 is LGHDT and CDR2 is YNNKEL (reference sequence). Here the CDR3 reads CASSQGPTRNEQFF. The CDR3 DNA follows: TGTGCCAGCAGCCAAGGACCGACCCGCAATGAGCAGTTCTTC.

The rearrangement uses TRBV19 and TRBJ2-2, with D possibly called TRBD1 or TRBD2 (6 bases each). The CDR3 consists of 14 residues. Germline V gene lookup returns CDR1 LNHDA and CDR2 SQIVND (reference sequence). V shed 5 bases and J shed 1 base, with 8 bases lying between them. Here the CDR3 reads CASSAGQNTGELFF. CDR3 sequence (DNA): TGTGCCAGTAGTGCGGGACAGAACACCGGGGAGCTGTTTTTT. Filled out from reference TRBV19 and TRBJ2-2, the complete variable domain reads DGGITQSPKYLFRKEGQNVTLSCEQNLNHDAMYWYRQDPGQGLRLIYYSQIVNDFQKGDIAEGYSVSREKKESFPLTVTSAQKNPTAFYLCASSAGQNTGELFFGEGSRLTVL.

V usage is TRBV4-1 and J usage is TRBJ2-1, with D hard to call. Between the trimmed V and J ends, which lost 4 bases and 8 bases, there was a span of 12 bases. CDR3 size: 13 residues. Germline V gene data show CDR1 as MGHRA and CDR2 as YSYEKL. CDR3 coding DNA: TGCGCCAGCAGCCGCTTTACCATCGATGAGCAGTTCTTC. Protein: CASSRFTIDEQFF.

CDR3 region: CASTRGIGNTIYF. CDR3 DNA: TGTGCCTCGACCCGGGGGATCGGAAACACCATATATTTT. The chain uses TRBV9 and TRBJ1-3; the D gene is possibly TRBD1 (5 bases). V was pared by 10 bases and J by 4 bases, with 15 bases between. From germline, CDR1 is SGDLS and CDR2 YYNGEE. This CDR3 is built from 13 residues.

CDR3 protein: CASSLPSNEQFF. CDR3 sequence (DNA): TGTGCCAGCAGTTTGCCTAGCAATGAGCAGTTCTTC. This chain joins TRBV12-3 or TRBV12-4 and TRBJ2-1; D remains ambiguous. Trimming cost V 3 bases and J 6 bases, with 6 bases left between them. The CDR3 has 12 amino acids.

The genes are TRBV7-9 and TRBJ2-2; D perhaps matches TRBD2 (5 bases). V lost 4 bases to trimming and J lost 6 bases, with 18 bases between them. The CDR3 loop spans 16 amino acids. Germline V lookup: CDR1 SEHNR, CDR2 FQNEAQ (reference sequence). CDR3 sequence: CASSSSQRAAPGELFF. CDR3 nucleotide sequence: TGTGCCAGCAGCTCCTCGCAACGAGCGGCTCCCGGGGAGCTGTTTTTT.

The genes are TRBV9 and TRBJ1-2; a weak D match, TRBD1 (6 bases). The CDR3 is made up of 15 amino acids. V lost 0 bases and J 2 bases, leaving 11 bases between the germline ends. Germline assignment: CDR1 SGDLS and CDR2 YYNGEE. The CDR3 loop reads CASSVAVGQNYGYTF. The CDR3 nucleotides read TGTGCCAGCAGCGTAGCGGTAGGACAGAACTATGGCTACACCTTC.

This chain joins TRBV30 and TRBJ2-1; 8 bases map to TRBD2. With V trimmed by 1 base and J by 3 bases, 8 bases remained unmatched. The CDR3 extends over 16 amino acids. Germline-derived CDR1 and CDR2 are GTSNPN and SVGIG (reference sequence). The CDR3 DNA follows: TGTGCCTGGAGTGGAGTCAGCGGGAGCGTCTACAATGAGCAGTTCTTC. It encodes CAWSGVSGSVYNEQFF. The full variable domain, with the rest looked up from reference TRBV30 and TRBJ2-1, is SQTIHQWPATLVQPVGSPLSLECTVEGTSNPNLYWYRQAAGRGLQLLFYSVGIGQISSEVPQNLSASRPQDRQFILSSKKLLLSDSGFYLCAWSGVSGSVYNEQFFGPGTRLTVL.

The rearrangement links TRBV25-1 to TRBJ1-1, with 10 bases fitting TRBD1. V lost 6 bases, J lost 10 bases, and 11 bases stayed unmatched. The CDR3 covers 14 residues. From germline, CDR1 is MGHDK and CDR2 SYGVNS. This chain's CDR3 is CASRQTGGKAGAFF. The CDR3 coding sequence is TGTGCCAGCAGGCAGACAGGGGGCAAGGCGGGAGCTTTCTTT.

The CDR3 reads CASSLAGAGTNTEAFF. CDR3 coding DNA: TGTGCCAGCAGCTTGGCCGGGGCAGGGACGAACACTGAAGCTTTCTTT. The chain employs TRBV5-4 and TRBJ1-1; perhaps TRBD1 as D (5 bases). The CDR3 runs to 16 residues. Trimming took 0 bases from V and 1 from J, leaving 13 bases between them. Germline V lookup: CDR1 SGHNT, CDR2 YYREEE (reference sequence).

The chain joins TRBV7-9 to TRBJ2-5, with a weak D call TRBD1 (5 bases). This CDR3 region has 14 residues. CDR1 is SEHNR, CDR2 FQNEAQ, per germline (reference sequence). V lost 3 bases, J lost 1 base, and 9 bases lay in between. The CDR3 spells CASSFVGAQETQYF. CDR3 bases: TGTGCCAGCAGCTTTGTAGGGGCCCAAGAGACCCAGTACTTC.

The chain is built from TRBV15 and TRBJ2-5; D might be TRBD1 or TRBD2, each matching 6 bases. Germline CDR1 is LNHNV and CDR2 is YYDKDF (reference sequence). This CDR3 has 15 residues. V lost 5 bases and J 5 bases, leaving 18 bases between the germline ends. CDR3 nucleotides: TGTGCCACCAGCGGGGACACGGGCGGGATTGAGACCCAGTACTTC. It specifies CATSGDTGGIETQYF.

The J gene is TRBJ1-4, the V gene TRBV19; possibly TRBD1 for D (5 bases). V was cut by 5 bases and J by 4 bases, with 14 bases left in between. The CDR3 has 15 residues. Germline V gene lookup returns CDR1 LNHDA and CDR2 SQIVND (reference sequence). CDR3 region: CASSALTVGNEKLFF. The CDR3 DNA reads as TGTGCCAGTAGTGCCCTGACAGTGGGTAATGAAAAACTGTTTTTT. The full variable domain, with the rest looked up from reference TRBV19 and TRBJ1-4, is DGGITQSPKYLFRKEGQNVTLSCEQNLNHDAMYWYRQDPGQGLRLIYYSQIVNDFQKGDIAEGYSVSREKKESFPLTVTSAQKNPTAFYLCASSALTVGNEKLFFGSGTQLSVL.

The genes are TRBV28 and TRBJ1-4, with D perhaps TRBD1 (6 bases). CDR1 is MDHEN and CDR2 is SYDVKM in the germline V gene. V lost 1 base to trimming and J lost 9 bases, with 15 bases between them. The CDR3 loop spans 15 amino acids. Here the CDR3 DNA reads TGTGCCAGCAGTTTATCAGGGGAAACTATGAAAAAACTGTTTTTT. Protein sequence: CASSLSGETMKKLFF.

The V gene is TRBV4-1, the J gene TRBJ1-2, with no clear D. The germline V gene encodes CDR1 MGHRA and CDR2 YSYEKL. The CDR3 has 16 amino acids. V dropped 3 bases and J dropped 1 base, with 15 bases sitting between them. CDR3 sequence reads: CASSHRSTGDNYGYTF. CDR3 DNA: TGCGCCAGCAGCCACCGGAGTACGGGAGATAACTATGGCTACACCTTC.

The rearrangement links TRBV29-1 to TRBJ2-1, with 8 bases matching TRBD2. The V gene end was trimmed by 8 bases and the J gene end by 4 bases; junction bases not matched to a gene: 7. CDR1 SQVTM and CDR2 ANQGSEA come from the germline V gene. This CDR3 comprises 13 residues. The CDR3 nucleotides read TGCAGCACCACTAGCGGACGATACAATGAGCAGTTCTTC. It is translated as CSTTSGRYNEQFF.